These 18 T cell receptor beta chains share one sample of origin, sequenced in a study of blood T cell repertoires in COVID-19. Libraries were prepared by immunoSEQ multiplex PCR; TCRdb keeps only in-frame clonotypes and omits some of them. This sample has some 280,000 clones, with around 90% found just once. Specimen: peripheral blood. These receptors were taken from a woman between 35 and 50 years old who had recovered from COVID-19.

The rearrangement joins TRBV27 to TRBJ1-6, with TRBD1 matching over 11 bases. Per the germline V gene, CDR1 is MNHEY and CDR2 is SMNVEV (reference sequence). J gave up 10 bases and V 7 bases, and 6 bases lay outside the gene matches. The CDR3 extends over 14 amino acids. The DNA for the CDR3 is TGTGCCAGCAAAACCGGGACAGGGGGATCACCCCTCCACTTT. Translated, it gives CASKTGTGGSPLHF.

The CDR3: CASSIGGGNTGELFF. The DNA for the CDR3 is TGTGCCAGTAGTATAGGAGGGGGGAACACCGGGGAGCTGTTTTTT. This chain links TRBV19 with TRBJ2-2, with D tentatively TRBD1 (6 bases). This CDR3 is 15 amino acids long. Trimming stripped 1 base from V and 1 base from J, with 7 bases between. The germline CDR1 and CDR2 sequences are LNHDA and SQIVND (reference sequence).

This clone was seen once. The chain carries TRBV15 and TRBJ1-4, with D possibly TRBD1 on 6 matching bases. The CDR3 loop spans 16 amino acids. CDR1 and CDR2 (germline): LNHNV, YYDKDF (reference sequence). Between the trimmed V and J ends, which lost 1 base and 7 bases, there was a span of 16 bases. The CDR3 DNA reads as TGTGCCACCAGCAGAGGACTTGGGGGCCAGAGTGAAAAACTGTTTTTT. This gives the protein CATSRGLGGQSEKLFF.

This chain uses TRBV28 with TRBJ2-3, with D maybe TRBD1 (6 bases). CDR3 length equals 14 residues. Looked up from germline, CDR1 is MDHEN and CDR2 is SYDVKM. The V gene lost 4 bases and the J gene lost 2 bases, with 10 bases spanning the gap. The CDR3 loop reads CASSSGHITDTQYF. CDR3 DNA: TGTGCCAGCAGTTCGGGACACATCACAGATACGCAGTATTTT.

This chain uses TRBV2 with TRBJ2-3; maybe TRBD2 (6 bases). The CDR3 consists of 14 residues. Germline V CDR1 and CDR2: SNHLY, FYNNEI. Trimming took 6 bases from V and 4 from J, leaving 14 bases between them. The CDR3, as DNA: TGTGCCAGCAGCGAATTCCCTAGCGCAGATACGCAGTATTTT. Encoded protein: CASSEFPSADTQYF.

The V call is TRBV7-2, the J call TRBJ2-3, with 10 bases lining up with TRBD2. The germline CDR1 and CDR2 sequences are SGHTA and FQGNSA. V was pared by 2 bases and J by 0 bases, with 2 bases of the junction left unmatched. The CDR3 spans 16 residues. The CDR3 is CASSLRTSGSTDTQYF. CDR3 coding DNA: TGTGCCAGCAGCTTAAGGACTAGCGGAAGCACAGATACGCAGTATTTT.

The chain uses TRBV12-3 or TRBV12-4 and TRBJ2-2; D not resolved. Trimming shortened V by 6 bases and J by 6 bases, and 11 bases separated the two germline ends. This CDR3 has 13 amino acids. CDR3 in amino acids: CASSLQVAGELFF. Written as DNA, the CDR3 is TGTGCCAGCAGCCTCCAGGTGGCCGGGGAGCTGTTTTTT.

The rearrangement links TRBV19 to TRBJ1-4, with D maybe TRBD1 (5 bases). Germline CDR1 is LNHDA and CDR2 is SQIVND (reference sequence). Trimming pared 4 bases from V and 5 bases from J, leaving 8 bases between. The CDR3 has 13 residues. Written as DNA, the CDR3 is TGTGCCAGTAGTAACCGGGGGAATGAAAAACTGTTTTTT. Amino acid sequence: CASSNRGNEKLFF.

The rearrangement uses TRBV10-3 and TRBJ2-7, with 12 nucleotides matching TRBD2. The CDR3 is made up of 15 amino acids. In germline, CDR1 is ENHRY, CDR2 SYGVKD. With V trimmed by 6 bases and J by 3 bases, 6 bases remained unmatched. The CDR3 DNA sequence: TGTGCCATCAGCCCGACTAGCGGGAGTCTCTACGAGCAGTACTTC. It codes for CAISPTSGSLYEQYF.

The rearrangement joins TRBV29-1 to TRBJ2-1; 10 bases match TRBD1. The CDR3 contains 13 residues. With 8 bases clipped from V and 7 bases from J, the junction kept 8 bases outside the gene matches. Germline CDR1 and CDR2: SQVTM and ANQGSEA. The CDR3 is CSLTGGADNEQFF. The DNA for the CDR3 is TGCAGCTTGACAGGGGGCGCGGATAATGAGCAGTTCTTC.

The chain links TRBV30 to TRBJ2-3, with 9 bases lining up with TRBD1. J was trimmed by 1 base and V by 7 bases; bases with no gene match: 3. The CDR3 has 13 residues. Germline CDR1 and CDR2: GTSNPN and SVGIG (reference sequence). CDR3 loop: CASRTGGTDTQYF. DNA for the CDR3: TGTGCCTCCCGGACAGGGGGCACAGATACGCAGTATTTT.

The chain is built from TRBV7-9 and TRBJ1-1; 9 positions agree with TRBD1. V dropped 5 bases and J dropped 5; count of bases not matched to a gene: 9. The CDR3 runs 15 residues. Germline values: CDR1 SEHNR, CDR2 FQNEAQ (reference sequence). CDR3 coding DNA: TGTGCCAGCAGCGGGCAACAGGGGGCAGTGACTGAAGCTTTCTTT. This codes for CASSGQQGAVTEAFF. The variable domain in full, with the rest retrieved from reference TRBV7-9 and TRBJ1-1, is DTGVSQNPRHKITKRGQNVTFRCDPISEHNRLYWYRQTLGQGPEFLTYFQNEAQLEKSRLLSDRFSAERPKGSFSTLEIQRTEQGDSAMYLCASSGQQGAVTEAFFGQGTRLTVV.

CDR3 bases: TGTGCCAGCAGTTTATCGGGTATCTGGGAGACCCAGTACTTC. Encoded protein: CASSLSGIWETQYF. This chain connects TRBV28 to TRBJ2-5; D unclear. Between the trimmed V and J ends, which lost 1 base and 5 bases, there was a span of 11 bases. There are 14 residues in the CDR3. The germline CDR1 and CDR2 sequences are MDHEN and SYDVKM.

This sequence joins TRBV7-6 and TRBJ2-1, with 10 bases that match TRBD2. Germline CDR1 and CDR2: SGHVS and FNYEAQ. J gave up 7 bases and V 1 base, and 13 bases lay outside the gene matches. The length of the CDR3 is 18 residues. CDR3 protein: CASSLGRASGRGLNEQFF. CDR3 nucleotide sequence: TGTGCCAGCAGCTTAGGTAGGGCTAGCGGGAGAGGGCTAAATGAGCAGTTCTTC.

The chain links TRBV24-1 to TRBJ2-5, with 7 bases fitting TRBD1. The V gene end was trimmed by 9 bases and the J gene end by 2 bases; junction bases not matched to a gene: 8. Germline values: CDR1 KGHDR, CDR2 SFDVKD. The CDR3 is 14 residues long. The CDR3 spells CATSARGSQETQYF. The CDR3 DNA is TGTGCCACCTCGGCCAGGGGGTCACAAGAGACCCAGTACTTC.

The chain carries TRBV28 and TRBJ2-7; D may be TRBD1 (6 bases). The CDR3 totals 14 residues. Germline CDR1 MDHEN, CDR2 SYDVKM. V was trimmed by 7 bases and J by 5 bases, leaving 18 bases between them. CDR3: CASTTPQGYHEQYF. The CDR3 coding sequence is TGTGCCAGCACCACCCCACAGGGTTACCACGAGCAGTACTTC. The complete variable domain, with remaining parts taken from reference TRBV28 and TRBJ2-7, reads DVKVTQSSRYLVKRTGEKVFLECVQDMDHENMFWYRQDPGLGLRLIYFSYDVKMKEKGDIPEGYSVSREKKERFSLILESASTNQTSMYLCASTTPQGYHEQYFGPGTRLTVT.

The chain uses TRBV2 and TRBJ2-5; 7 bases are a match to TRBD2. CDR1 is SNHLY and CDR2 is FYNNEI in the germline V gene. The CDR3 sequence is 13 residues long. V was pared by 6 bases and J by 0 bases, with 1 base of the junction left unmatched. The CDR3 DNA reads as TGTGCCAGCAGAGGGACTAACCAAGAGACCCAGTACTTC. This sequence encodes CASRGTNQETQYF.

The V and J genes are TRBV12-5 and TRBJ2-1, with D possibly matching TRBD2 (5 bases). V lost 7 bases and J 6 bases, leaving 19 bases between the germline ends. CDR3 length: 15 residues. CDR1 is LGHNT, CDR2 FRNRAP, per germline. DNA of the CDR3: TGTGCTAGTGCCCCCCCCCGGCTAGCCCCCAATGAGCAGTTCTTC. As protein: CASAPPRLAPNEQFF.